This is a list of T cell receptor beta chains from one sample in a study of cytomegalovirus exposure and HLA in healthy donors. Produced via immunoSEQ multiplex PCR; TCRdb's table is partial and in-frame only. The profile shows about 190,000 clones, around 80% of them singletons. The specimen was PBMCs. The receptors derive from a woman younger than 30 in good health and CMV-seropositive. Both conserved end residues are part of each CDR3. The D gene is left open where the match is weak. The size entry is marked missing in some rows and otherwise reads once, few, many or a size class.

v_gene: TRBV6-1; d_gene: NA; j_gene: TRBJ1-5; abundance: NA; CDR3nt: TGTGCCAGCAGTGCGGGAAGCAATCAGCCCCAGCATTTT; CDR3aa: CASSAGSNQPQHF
v_gene: TRBV5-4; d_gene: NA; j_gene: TRBJ2-3; abundance: NA; CDR3nt: TGTGCCAGCAGCCCCGGGTGGGGGGAAGATACGCAGTATTTT; CDR3aa: CASSPGWGEDTQYF
v_gene: TRBV11-2; d_gene: NA; j_gene: TRBJ2-6; abundance: NA; CDR3nt: TGTGCCAGCAGCCCAGGCTCTGGGGCCAACGTCCTGACTTTC; CDR3aa: CASSPGSGANVLTF
v_gene: TRBV4-3; d_gene: TRBD2; j_gene: TRBJ2-1; abundance: NA; CDR3nt: TGCGCCAGCAGCCAAGAGGGACTACAAGACAATGAGCAGTTCTTC; CDR3aa: CASSQEGLQDNEQFF
v_gene: TRBV6-5; d_gene: TRBD1; j_gene: TRBJ1-6; abundance: NA; CDR3nt: TGTGCCAGCACCCTGACAGGGTCTGATTCACCCCTCCACTTT; CDR3aa: CASTLTGSDSPLHF
v_gene: TRBV27; d_gene: TRBD1; j_gene: TRBJ1-6; abundance: NA; CDR3nt: TGTGCCAGCAGTTCGCAAAACAGGGGGCTTATTTTAGGTATTCTTTCACCCCTCCACTTT; CDR3aa: CASSSQNRGLILGILSPLHF
v_gene: TRBV7-9; d_gene: NA; j_gene: TRBJ2-5; abundance: NA; CDR3nt: TGTGCCAGCAGCCAGGACAACCAAGAGACCCAGTACTTC; CDR3aa: CASSQDNQETQYF
v_gene: TRBV7-3; d_gene: NA; j_gene: TRBJ2-3; abundance: NA; CDR3nt: TGTGCCAGCAGCCCCAACACAGCTAGCACAGATACGCAGTATTTT; CDR3aa: CASSPNTASTDTQYF
v_gene: TRBV19; d_gene: NA; j_gene: TRBJ2-2; abundance: NA; CDR3nt: TGTGCCAGTAGCGAGCGGCCGAACACCGGGGAGCTGTTTTTT; CDR3aa: CASSERPNTGELFF
v_gene: TRBV5-4; d_gene: NA; j_gene: TRBJ2-3; abundance: NA; CDR3nt: TGTGCCAGCAGCTTGCCAGACACAGATACGCAGTATTTT; CDR3aa: CASSLPDTDTQYF
v_gene: TRBV7-9; d_gene: NA; j_gene: TRBJ2-5; abundance: NA; CDR3nt: TGTGCCAGCAGCCCCCCTAGGTACCAAGAGACCCAGTACTTC; CDR3aa: CASSPPRYQETQYF
v_gene: TRBV5-1; d_gene: NA; j_gene: TRBJ1-1; abundance: NA; CDR3nt: TGCGCCAGCAGCTTGGGGCTTGGGAGGGAAACTGAAGCTTTCTTT; CDR3aa: CASSLGLGRETEAFF
v_gene: TRBV6-5; d_gene: TRBD2; j_gene: TRBJ2-1; abundance: NA; CDR3nt: TGTGCCAGCAGTCGGACTAGTGGATTCTACAATGAGCAGTTCTTC; CDR3aa: CASSRTSGFYNEQFF
v_gene: TRBV6-1; d_gene: NA; j_gene: TRBJ1-3; abundance: NA; CDR3nt: TGTGCCAGCAGTGAAGCGATCGGGAACTCTGGAAACACCATATATTTT; CDR3aa: CASSEAIGNSGNTIYF
v_gene: TRBV19; d_gene: TRBD2; j_gene: TRBJ2-2; abundance: NA; CDR3nt: TGTGCCAGTAGTATGTCTAGCGGGGGCCTGTTTGCCGGGGAGCTGTTTTTT; CDR3aa: CASSMSSGGLFAGELFF
v_gene: TRBV25-1; d_gene: NA; j_gene: TRBJ1-2; abundance: NA; CDR3nt: TGTGCCAGCAGTGAATGGGGGCTCCATTATGGCTACACCTTC; CDR3aa: CASSEWGLHYGYTF
v_gene: TRBV7-3; d_gene: NA; j_gene: TRBJ2-1; abundance: NA; CDR3nt: TGTGCCAGCAGCTCTGGGCATGAGCAGTTCTTC; CDR3aa: CASSSGHEQFF
v_gene: TRBV6-5; d_gene: NA; j_gene: TRBJ1-2; abundance: NA; CDR3nt: TGTGCCAGCAGTTACTCGAGCAGGGGCTTTAACTATGGCTACACCTTC; CDR3aa: CASSYSSRGFNYGYTF
v_gene: TRBV11-3; d_gene: TRBD1; j_gene: TRBJ1-2; abundance: NA; CDR3nt: TGTGCCAGCAGCCAGCAGGACAGGGGAGTTTATGGCTACACCTTC; CDR3aa: CASSQQDRGVYGYTF
v_gene: TRBV7-7; d_gene: TRBD1; j_gene: TRBJ2-5; abundance: once; CDR3nt: TGTGCTAGCAGCTTAGAAGGGGGCGGGGAGACCCAGTACTTC; CDR3aa: CASSLEGGGETQYF
v_gene: TRBV25-1; d_gene: TRBD2; j_gene: TRBJ2-2; abundance: NA; CDR3nt: TGTGCCAGCAGTTCTCTAGCGGGGGCGAACACCGGGGAGCTGTTTTTT; CDR3aa: CASSSLAGANTGELFF
v_gene: TRBV19; d_gene: NA; j_gene: TRBJ1-5; abundance: NA; CDR3nt: TGTGCCAGTAGTATACTTGGCGGGGTATACAATCAGCCCCAGCATTTT; CDR3aa: CASSILGGVYNQPQHF
v_gene: TRBV19; d_gene: NA; j_gene: TRBJ1-1; abundance: NA; CDR3nt: TGTGCCAGTAACGCTCAGGGGTCCAGGGCTGAAGCTTTCTTT; CDR3aa: CASNAQGSRAEAFF
v_gene: TRBV28; d_gene: TRBD1; j_gene: TRBJ1-2; abundance: NA; CDR3nt: TGTGCCAGCAGTTTGGCCCAGGGGGCGTATGGCTACACCTTC; CDR3aa: CASSLAQGAYGYTF
v_gene: TRBV2; d_gene: TRBD1; j_gene: TRBJ1-2; abundance: NA; CDR3nt: TGTGCCAGCAGTGAGAGCAGGGGGAACTATGGCTACACCTTC; CDR3aa: CASSESRGNYGYTF
v_gene: TRBV19; d_gene: NA; j_gene: TRBJ1-1; abundance: once; CDR3nt: TGTGCCAGTGGTATGCCCAGGATGAACACTGAAGCTTTCTTT; CDR3aa: CASGMPRMNTEAFF
v_gene: TRBV9; d_gene: NA; j_gene: TRBJ2-2; abundance: NA; CDR3nt: TGTGCCAGCAGCAAAAACGACTGGACGAACACCGGGGAGCTGTTTTTT; CDR3aa: CASSKNDWTNTGELFF
v_gene: TRBV6-5; d_gene: TRBD1; j_gene: TRBJ1-4; abundance: NA; CDR3nt: TGTGCCAGCAGGGCAACAGGGGGCTACGAAAAACTGTTTTTT; CDR3aa: CASRATGGYEKLFF
v_gene: TRBV12-5; d_gene: NA; j_gene: TRBJ2-3; abundance: NA; CDR3nt: TGTGCTAGTGGCCCGGACTGGGCGTCGACAGATACGCAGTATTTT; CDR3aa: CASGPDWASTDTQYF
v_gene: TRBV4-2; d_gene: TRBD2; j_gene: TRBJ2-5; abundance: NA; CDR3nt: TGTGCCAGCAGCCAAGGGGGGGGAGCGGTTGAGACCCAGTACTTC; CDR3aa: CASSQGGGAVETQYF
v_gene: TRBV30; d_gene: NA; j_gene: TRBJ1-1; abundance: NA; CDR3nt: TGTGCCTGGATCCCGCGCAGGGGATACAACACTGAAGCTTTCTTT; CDR3aa: CAWIPRRGYNTEAFF
v_gene: TRBV9; d_gene: TRBD2; j_gene: TRBJ2-1; abundance: once; CDR3nt: TGTGCCAGCAGCTCTAAGGTGCGGGGGGTGTACAATGAGCAGTTCTTC; CDR3aa: CASSSKVRGVYNEQFF
v_gene: TRBV6-5; d_gene: NA; j_gene: TRBJ2-5; abundance: NA; CDR3nt: TGTGCCAGCAGTTACCGACTAAACTTCCAAGAGACCCAGTACTTC; CDR3aa: CASSYRLNFQETQYF
v_gene: TRBV9; d_gene: NA; j_gene: TRBJ1-1; abundance: few; CDR3nt: TGTGCCAGCACTGGGGCAGGGACTGAAGCTTTCTTT; CDR3aa: CASTGAGTEAFF
v_gene: TRBV5-1; d_gene: NA; j_gene: TRBJ1-1; abundance: NA; CDR3nt: TGCGCCAGCAGCTTTGGGCAGACCGACACTGAAGCTTTCTTT; CDR3aa: CASSFGQTDTEAFF
v_gene: TRBV5-5; d_gene: TRBD2; j_gene: TRBJ2-3; abundance: NA; CDR3nt: TGTGCCAGCAGCTTCGGGGGGGTGAATACGCAGTATTTT; CDR3aa: CASSFGGVNTQYF
v_gene: TRBV30; d_gene: TRBD1; j_gene: TRBJ1-5; abundance: few; CDR3nt: TGTGCCTGGAGAGAACAGGGGACACCCAATCAGCCCCAGCATTTT; CDR3aa: CAWREQGTPNQPQHF
v_gene: TRBV5-5; d_gene: TRBD2; j_gene: TRBJ2-1; abundance: NA; CDR3nt: TGTGCCAGCAGTAGGACTAGCGGGGTGAACAATGAGCAGTTCTTC; CDR3aa: CASSRTSGVNNEQFF
v_gene: TRBV11-3; d_gene: NA; j_gene: TRBJ2-5; abundance: NA; CDR3nt: TGTGCCAGCAGCTTAAGGCCAGGGGCCGGAGAGACCCAGTACTTC; CDR3aa: CASSLRPGAGETQYF
v_gene: TRBV6-5; d_gene: TRBD2; j_gene: TRBJ2-5; abundance: NA; CDR3nt: TGTGCCAGCAGTTACGAGGCGGGAGGGACCCAGTACTTC; CDR3aa: CASSYEAGGTQYF
v_gene: TRBV6-1; d_gene: TRBD1; j_gene: TRBJ1-2; abundance: NA; CDR3nt: TGTGCCAGCAGTGGGACAGGCGTGGACTATGGCTACACCTTC; CDR3aa: CASSGTGVDYGYTF
v_gene: TRBV19; d_gene: NA; j_gene: TRBJ1-2; abundance: NA; CDR3nt: TGTGCCAGTAGTATGAGGGAGGACTATGGCTACACCTTC; CDR3aa: CASSMREDYGYTF
v_gene: TRBV4-3; d_gene: TRBD1; j_gene: TRBJ2-6; abundance: few; CDR3nt: TGCGCCAGCAGCCAGAACGCCGGGACAGCTGGGGCCAACGTCCTGACTTTC; CDR3aa: CASSQNAGTAGANVLTF
v_gene: TRBV4-1; d_gene: NA; j_gene: TRBJ1-2; abundance: NA; CDR3nt: TGCGCCAGCAGCCCAAGTCTACAGGGAAGCTATGGCTACACCTTC; CDR3aa: CASSPSLQGSYGYTF
v_gene: TRBV30; d_gene: NA; j_gene: TRBJ2-2; abundance: NA; CDR3nt: TGTGCCTGGAGTGACACGAACACCGGGGAGCTGTTTTTT; CDR3aa: CAWSDTNTGELFF
v_gene: TRBV6-1; d_gene: NA; j_gene: TRBJ1-1; abundance: few; CDR3nt: TGTGCCAGCAGTGAAGTCGGTACGGGGGCTTTCTTT; CDR3aa: CASSEVGTGAFF
v_gene: TRBV4-1; d_gene: TRBD2; j_gene: TRBJ2-5; abundance: NA; CDR3nt: TGCGCCAGCAGCCAAGAGAGGGGTTCTAGCGGGGCCCTCCAAGAGACCCAGTACTTC; CDR3aa: CASSQERGSSGALQETQYF
v_gene: TRBV6-5; d_gene: NA; j_gene: TRBJ1-5; abundance: few; CDR3nt: TGTGCCAGCAGTTACTCGAGGCAGGGCCCTGGGGAGCCCCAGCATTTT; CDR3aa: CASSYSRQGPGEPQHF
v_gene: TRBV28; d_gene: NA; j_gene: TRBJ1-2; abundance: NA; CDR3nt: TGTGCCAGCAGTTTAACCACAGGGTTCCCCTATGGCTACACCTTC; CDR3aa: CASSLTTGFPYGYTF
v_gene: TRBV5-1; d_gene: NA; j_gene: TRBJ1-1; abundance: once; CDR3nt: TGCGCCAGCAGCTTAGGGGCAGGACTGAACACTGAAGCTTTCTTT; CDR3aa: CASSLGAGLNTEAFF
v_gene: TRBV5-6; d_gene: TRBD1; j_gene: TRBJ2-3; abundance: NA; CDR3nt: TGTGCCAGCAGCAGAGCCGGGACAGGGGATAGAGATACGCAGTATTTT; CDR3aa: CASSRAGTGDRDTQYF
v_gene: TRBV2; d_gene: TRBD1; j_gene: TRBJ1-2; abundance: NA; CDR3nt: TGTGCCAGCAGCCTCGGGACAGGGGAACATGGCTACACCTTC; CDR3aa: CASSLGTGEHGYTF
v_gene: TRBV4-1; d_gene: TRBD2; j_gene: TRBJ2-7; abundance: once; CDR3nt: TGCGCCAGCAGCCACTTACTAGCGGGAGATTACGAGCAGTACTTC; CDR3aa: CASSHLLAGDYEQYF
v_gene: TRBV6-5; d_gene: TRBD1; j_gene: TRBJ1-2; abundance: NA; CDR3nt: TGTGCCAGCAGTTACCGGGGACAGGGGGCTGGCTACACCTTC; CDR3aa: CASSYRGQGAGYTF
v_gene: TRBV2; d_gene: TRBD1; j_gene: TRBJ1-4; abundance: NA; CDR3nt: TGTGCCAGCAGCACACAGGGGCGAACAACTAATGAAAAACTGTTTTTT; CDR3aa: CASSTQGRTTNEKLFF
v_gene: TRBV29-1; d_gene: NA; j_gene: TRBJ2-1; abundance: NA; CDR3nt: TGCAGCGTTGAAGATCTTAGGGGGGGAGCCTACAATGAGCAGTTCTTC; CDR3aa: CSVEDLRGGAYNEQFF